This T cell receptor (beta chain) was observed in a study of shared clonotypes between healthy human individuals. About the research overall: Participating donors consisted of a couple of women and a few men aged 18 to 49. General observations from the study: When naive CD4 clonotypes were compared across a few donors, 4% to 6.5% were shared.

Details on this clone: Its antigen is unidentified.

Assay used: immunoSEQ multiplex PCR; TCRdb lists only in-frame clones, some missing. The sample lists under 2.5 million clones, 85% to 95% occurring once. V lost 2 bases and J lost 4, with 9 bases in between. The CDR3 has 15 amino acids. The V gene's germline CDR1 is KGHSH and CDR2 LQKENI. The sequence was obtained from a man aged 18 to 29 in good health. Some clones in this sample may be carry-over from other donors' samples. The rearrangement uses TRBV18 and TRBJ2-6; weak D call: TRBD1 (5 bases). The sample consisted of naive CD4+ T cells from PBMCs. Subset denoted: CD45RA+ positively selected. CDR3: CASSPGAPGANVLTF. The CDR3 nucleotides read TGTGCCAGCTCACCAGGGGCTCCCGGGGCCAACGTCCTGACTTTC.